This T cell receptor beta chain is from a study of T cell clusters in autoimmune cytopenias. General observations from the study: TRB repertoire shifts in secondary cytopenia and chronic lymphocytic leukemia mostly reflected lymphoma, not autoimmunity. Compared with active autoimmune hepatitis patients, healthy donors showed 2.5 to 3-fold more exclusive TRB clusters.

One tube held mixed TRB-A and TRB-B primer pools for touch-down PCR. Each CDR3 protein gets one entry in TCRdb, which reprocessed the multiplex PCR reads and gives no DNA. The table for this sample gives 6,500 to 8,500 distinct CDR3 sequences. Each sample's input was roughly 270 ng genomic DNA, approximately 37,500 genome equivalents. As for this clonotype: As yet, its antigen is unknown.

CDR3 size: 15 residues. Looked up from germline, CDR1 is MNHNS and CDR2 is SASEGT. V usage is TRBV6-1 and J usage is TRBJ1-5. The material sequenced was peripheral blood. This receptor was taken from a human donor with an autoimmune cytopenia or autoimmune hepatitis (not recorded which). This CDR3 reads CASSGGDYSNQPQHF.